Presented here are 25 T cell receptor beta chains from one specimen sequenced in a study of immune characterization of retroperitoneal liposarcoma. In TCRdb, the PCR reads were re-called with MiXCR into one record per CDR3 protein. The sample has fewer than 25,000 distinct CDR3 sequences, around 38% seen once; the top ten hold approximately 7%. Sequencing was performed on blood. All receptors come from a male donor with retroperitoneal liposarcoma.

The CDR3 loop is CASSDETGALAKNIQYF. The CDR3 DNA reads TGTGCCAGCAGTGATGAAACAGGAGCCCTAGCCAAAAACATTCAGTACTTC. V gene TRBV6-1 combines with J gene TRBJ2-4, with TRBD1 as a possible D gene (5 bases). V lost 3 bases and J lost 0, with 15 bases in between. This CDR3 has 17 amino acids. Germline V CDR1 and CDR2: MNHNS, SASEGT.

This clonotype was counted at least ten times. The V gene is TRBV7-2, the J gene TRBJ1-6; no definite D call. CDR3 length: 12 residues. From germline, CDR1 is SGHTA and CDR2 FQGNSA. The germline V and J ends were trimmed by 2 bases and 14 bases, with 10 bases remaining between them. As DNA, the CDR3 is TGTGCCAGCAGCTTACGCGGGTCGGCCCTCCACTTT. This codes for CASSLRGSALHF.

This rearrangement joins TRBV25-1 to TRBJ1-2; no reliable D call. The length of the CDR3 is 10 residues. Germline CDR1 is MGHDK and CDR2 is SYGVNS. V lost 3 bases to trimming and J lost 5 bases, with 1 base between them. The CDR3 loop is CASSDYGYTF. CDR3 DNA sequence: TGTGCCAGCAGTGATTATGGCTACACCTTC.

By share of the sample, this clonotype is medium-sized. The genes are TRBV6-1 and TRBJ2-3; D call uncertain. Trimming removed 6 bases from V and 5 bases from J, with 18 bases in between. Germline loops: CDR1 MNHNS, CDR2 SASEGT. The CDR3 is 15 amino acids. The CDR3 protein is CASSLRRTEQDTQYF. The CDR3 DNA follows: TGTGCCAGCAGCCTTAGACGGACGGAGCAAGATACGCAGTATTTT.

V usage is TRBV7-2 and J usage is TRBJ2-1; no clear D. The V and J ends lost 7 bases and 13 bases respectively, with 26 bases between them. The CDR3 is 15 residues long. Looked up from germline, CDR1 is SGHTA and CDR2 is FQGNSA. DNA of the CDR3: TGTGCCAGCATCCATGCCGCGGCATTCCAAGAGACCCAGTTCTTC. Residues: CASIHAAAFQETQFF.

On this clonotype itself: At one of its ends the junction is not consistent with the germline gene, which may arise from a read error. This rearrangement joins TRBV6-5 to TRBJ2-3; tentatively, D is TRBD2 (6 bases). Germline V gives CDR1 MNHEY, CDR2 SVGAGI. This CDR3 region has 15 residues. CDR3 in DNA: TGTGCCAGCACTTCCCATACGGGAGAGTCAGATACGCAGGATTTT. Protein: CASTSHTGESDTQDF.

This clonotype has a count of ten or more. The chain carries TRBV27 and TRBJ2-3; 10 positions match TRBD2. Germline loops: CDR1 MNHEY, CDR2 SMNVEV (reference sequence). The V and J ends lost 6 bases and 4 bases, in that order; junction bases with no gene match: 10. This CDR3 has 16 residues. CDR3 in DNA: TGTGCCAGCAGCTCTCGAACTAGCGGGGCGGCAGATACGCAGTATTTT. Translating it yields CASSSRTSGAADTQYF.

The V call is TRBV6-1, the J call TRBJ2-1; 12 nucleotides align to TRBD2. V was clipped by 6 bases and J by 6 bases; unmatched bases: 3. Per germline, CDR1 MNHNS and CDR2 SASEGT. The CDR3 spans 14 residues. CDR3 region: CASSGLAGLNEQFF. CDR3 nucleotides: TGTGCCAGCAGCGGACTAGCGGGGCTCAATGAGCAGTTCTTC.

This clonotype is judged medium-sized (0.01 to 0.1%). The chain links TRBV6-1 to TRBJ2-1; 8 nucleotides match TRBD2. CDR1 is MNHNS and CDR2 is SASEGT in the germline V gene. The CDR3 extends over 11 amino acids. V dropped 8 bases and J dropped 10; count of bases not matched to a gene: 4. The CDR3 spells CASGLALEQFF. The CDR3, as DNA: TGTGCCAGCGGACTAGCCCTCGAGCAGTTCTTC.

This clonotype was observed a few times. A read error may be the cause here, since a much bigger clone is one base away. V is TRBV7-2 and J is TRBJ2-2; D gene ambiguous. The CDR3 sequence is 13 residues long. Germline V lookup: CDR1 SGHTA, CDR2 FQGNSA. Written as DNA, the CDR3 is TGTGCCAACAGCTTAGTGAACACCGGGGAGCTGTTTTTT. Translated: CANSLVNTGELFF.

The chain recombines TRBV5-4 with TRBJ2-1, with 8 nucleotides matching TRBD1. The closer fit of TRBJ2-7 to the DNA end suggests the J call may be wrong. This CDR3 is 14 amino acids long. Germline values: CDR1 SGHNT, CDR2 YYREEE (reference sequence). The chain's CDR3 is CASSLLRGPHEQYF. DNA of the CDR3: TGTGCCAGCAGCTTGCTCAGGGGGCCTCACGAGCAGTACTTC.

The rearrangement links TRBV6-7 to TRBJ1-1; D unclear. TRBV6-7 falls under the ORF class, with uncertain function. The V gene lost 8 bases and the J gene lost 8 bases, with 12 bases spanning the gap. The CDR3 has 11 residues. CDR3 sequence reads: CASSPEAEAFF. The CDR3 DNA is TGTGCCAGCTCCCCGGAGGCGGAAGCTTTCTTT.

V is TRBV12-3 or TRBV12-4 and J is TRBJ2-5, with D possibly being TRBD1 (5 bases). V was clipped by 0 bases and J by 11 bases, with 13 bases between them. The CDR3 contains 13 residues. The CDR3 here is CASSLAQGEEQYF. DNA for the CDR3: TGTGCCAGCAGTTTAGCGCAGGGCGAAGAGCAGTACTTC.

Concerning this clonotype itself: Given a much more abundant clone one base away, this may be a read error. This sequence joins TRBV12-3 or TRBV12-4 and TRBJ2-1, with a weak D call TRBD2 (6 bases). V gave up 3 bases and J gave up 13 bases, with 25 bases separating them. The CDR3 consists of 16 residues. CDR3 residues: CASSFWLQLAKNIQFF. CDR3 bases: TGTGCCAGCAGTTTCTGGCTACAACTAGCCAAAAACATTCAGTTCTTC.

Worth noting for this clonotype: This may stem from a read error, because a much larger clone lies one nucleotide away. The chain combines TRBV6-1 with TRBJ2-3; D uncertain. Germline V CDR1 and CDR2: MNHNS, SASEGT. Trimming took off 6 bases at V and 0 bases at J, with 16 bases between the two ends. The CDR3 runs 16 residues. The CDR3 sequence: CASSPLGPTSTDTQYF. Written as DNA, the CDR3 is TGTGCCAGCAGCCCTCTTGGCCCTACTAGCACAGATACGCAGTATTTT.

This clonotype appeared many times. This chain links TRBV6-5 with TRBJ2-1; 12 bases are shared with TRBD2. The CDR3 contains 16 residues. Trimming took 4 bases from V and 5 from J; bases not matched to a gene: 6. Germline lookup yields CDR1 MNHEY and CDR2 SVGAGI. The CDR3 DNA follows: TGTGCCAGCAGTTCACCGGGACTAGCGGGCCACAATGAGCAGTTCTTC. Amino acids: CASSSPGLAGHNEQFF.

This clonotype ranks as medium-sized (0.01 to 0.1%). The chain links TRBV12-3 or TRBV12-4 to TRBJ2-1; 13 nucleotides line up with TRBD2. The J call may not be correct, given that the DNA end is closer to TRBJ2-7. The CDR3 loop spans 16 amino acids. The CDR3 region is CASSPTTSGRLYEQYF. In DNA form, the CDR3 reads TGTGCCAGCAGTCCCACGACTAGCGGGAGGTTATACGAGCAGTACTTC.

The J gene is TRBJ2-2, the V gene TRBV6-1; TRBD2 agrees at 13 bases. The V gene end was trimmed by 7 bases and the J gene end by 4 bases; junction bases not matched to a gene: 9. In germline, CDR1 is MNHNS, CDR2 SASEGT. The CDR3 covers 17 residues. CDR3: CASIPTRTSGSTGELFF. DNA of the CDR3: TGTGCCAGCATTCCAACCCGGACTAGCGGGAGCACCGGGGAGCTGTTTTTT.

V is TRBV11-2 and J is TRBJ2-7; 11 bases are shared with TRBD2. V lost 7 bases and J lost 0; bases outside the gene matches: 2. The CDR3 totals 14 residues. From germline, CDR1 is SGHAT and CDR2 FQNNGV. CDR3 residues: CASILAGGSYEQYF. DNA for the CDR3: TGTGCCAGCATTCTAGCGGGAGGCTCCTACGAGCAGTACTTC.

This clonotype was detected a few times. This chain joins TRBV27 and TRBJ2-1, with D perhaps TRBD2 (6 bases). This CDR3 is built from 15 residues. Germline V gives CDR1 MNHEY, CDR2 SMNVEV (reference sequence). The ends were cut back, 5 bases at V and 2 bases at J, with 13 bases in the middle. The CDR3 DNA reads as TGTGCCAGCAGTCCACGGGAGAAACCCTACAATGAGCAGTTCTTC. The encoded protein is CASSPREKPYNEQFF.

The V call is TRBV6-1, the J call TRBJ2-7; 9 nucleotides agree with TRBD2. The better agreement between TRBJ2-1 and the DNA end casts doubt on the J call. CDR3 size: 15 residues. CDR1 and CDR2 from the germline V gene are MNHNS and SASEGT. CDR3 amino acids: CASSEASGSSYEQFF. The DNA of the CDR3 is TGTGCCAGCAGTGAAGCTAGCGGGAGCTCCTACGAGCAGTTCTTC.

The chain uses TRBV7-2 and TRBJ1-5, with TRBD1 matching over 7 bases. The CDR3 sequence is 14 residues long. Germline trimming cut 4 bases from V and 6 bases from J; bases unmatched to any gene: 6. Germline V CDR1 and CDR2: SGHTA, FQGNSA. CDR3 sequence reads: CASSSQGVRQPQHF. In nucleotides, the CDR3 is TGTGCCAGCAGCTCTCAGGGGGTGCGTCAGCCCCAGCATTTT.

This clonotype was observed a handful of times. The V gene is TRBV6-2 or TRBV6-3, the J gene TRBJ2-5; 10 bases fit TRBD1. TRBJ2-7 explains the end of the DNA better; the J call may be wrong. The CDR3 length is 16 residues. The V gene's germline CDR1 is MNHEY and CDR2 SVGEGT. The CDR3 protein is CASSELSRDRGYEQYF. The CDR3 nucleotides read TGTGCCAGCAGTGAACTTAGCCGGGACAGGGGTTACGAGCAGTACTTC.

Points on this clonotype: A much larger clone differs from this one at a single base, so this may be a read error. The chain carries TRBV6-1 and TRBJ2-1; D gene uncertain. The CDR3 consists of 15 residues. The germline V gene has CDR1 MNHNS and CDR2 SASEGT. The ends were cut back, 3 bases at V and 4 bases at J, with 13 bases in the middle. In DNA, the CDR3 is TGTGCCAGCAGTGACTTGAGCACTCGGTACAATGAGCAGTTCTTC. Residues: CASSDLSTRYNEQFF.

This sequence joins TRBV11-2 and TRBJ2-2, with 9 bases matching TRBD2. There are 15 residues in the CDR3. Germline V CDR1 and CDR2: SGHAT, FQNNGV. Losses at the gene ends were 3 bases for V and 3 bases for J; bases not matched to a gene: 2. The CDR3 here is CASSFTSGHTGELFF. CDR3 sequence (DNA): TGTGCCAGCAGCTTTACTAGCGGGCACACCGGGGAGCTGTTTTTT. Together with reference TRBV11-2 and TRBJ2-2, the CDR3 gives the full variable domain: EAGVAQSPRYKIIEKRQSVAFWCNPISGHATLYWYQQILGQGPKLLIQFQNNGVVDDSQLPKDRFSAERLKGVDSTLKIQPAKLEDSAVYLCASSFTSGHTGELFFGEGSRLTVL.